The 12 T cell receptor beta chains in this list originate from one sample, sequenced in a study of cytomegalovirus exposure and HLA in healthy donors. 60 Vbeta and 13 Jbeta primers were used in PCR. The data were produced by immunoSEQ multiplex PCR, yet TCRdb's version contains in-frame clones alone and is incomplete. The sample lists more than 110,000 clones; 80% to 85% were seen once. Material: PBMCs. The receptors originated from a male donor in good health and CMV-seropositive.

This clone was counted once. V is TRBV19 and J is TRBJ2-7; 7 nucleotides agree with TRBD1. After removal of 6 bases from V and 3 bases from J, the junction contained 8 bases not matched to a gene. This CDR3 comprises 14 residues. CDR1 and CDR2 (germline): LNHDA, SQIVND (reference sequence). CDR3 nucleotides: TGTGCCAGTAGCGTTGGGGCAGGGGGCTACGAGCAGTACTTC. It yields the protein CASSVGAGGYEQYF.

The chain couples TRBV25-1 to TRBJ1-3; D may be TRBD1 (6 bases). Germline values: CDR1 MGHDK, CDR2 SYGVNS. Trimming took 1 base from V and 9 from J, leaving 16 bases between them. This CDR3 is built from 15 residues. The CDR3 sequence is CASSESGGRSATIYF. In DNA form, the CDR3 reads TGTGCCAGCAGTGAATCGGGGGGGCGGTCGGCCACCATATATTTT.

This clone was seen a few times. The J gene is TRBJ2-7, the V gene TRBV7-9; the match to TRBD2 covers 7 bases. CDR3 size: 13 residues. CDR1 is SEHNR, CDR2 FQNEAQ, per germline (reference sequence). The V segment lost 7 bases and the J segment 2 bases; nucleotides outside the gene matches: 5. This CDR3 reads CASTSTSAYEQYF. The CDR3 DNA follows: TGTGCCAGCACCTCTACTAGCGCCTACGAGCAGTACTTC.

This chain uses TRBV6-5 with TRBJ2-5, with 7 bases identical to TRBD2. Germline trimming cut 2 bases from V and 2 bases from J; bases unmatched to any gene: 5. CDR3 size: 15 residues. The germline CDR1 and CDR2 sequences are MNHEY and SVGAGI. The CDR3 region is CASSYDGRPQETQYF. As DNA, the CDR3 is TGTGCCAGCAGTTACGACGGGAGGCCTCAAGAGACCCAGTACTTC.

This chain joins TRBV23-1 and TRBJ2-1; D is perhaps TRBD1 (6 bases). TRBV23-1 is given ORF status, its function remaining uncertain. V gave up 7 bases and J gave up 4 bases, with 14 bases separating them. The CDR3 length is 14 residues. The DNA of the CDR3 is TGCGCCAGCACCCGGACAGTGACTTACAATGAGCAGTTCTTC. Translation gives CASTRTVTYNEQFF.

The V gene is TRBV5-5, the J gene TRBJ1-2; 10 bases fit TRBD1. J lost 7 bases, V lost 7 bases, and 13 bases had no gene match. Germline V gives CDR1 SGHKS, CDR2 YYEKEE (reference sequence). CDR3 length: 15 residues. CDR3 residues: CASGSLWDRGSGYTF. CDR3 bases: TGTGCCAGCGGAAGCCTATGGGACAGGGGCTCTGGCTACACCTTC.

The V gene is TRBV4-2, the J gene TRBJ2-5; 8 bases are shared with TRBD2. The end of the DNA aligns better with TRBJ2-7, so the J call may be wrong. Germline CDR1 is LGHNA and CDR2 is YNFKEQ. This CDR3 contains 15 residues. The CDR3: CASSQEAGESYEQYF. CDR3 nucleotides: TGTGCCAGCAGCCAAGAAGCGGGAGAATCCTACGAGCAGTACTTC.

The chain links TRBV29-1 to TRBJ2-1; maybe TRBD1 (6 bases). Per the germline V gene, CDR1 is SQVTM and CDR2 is ANQGSEA. The CDR3 has 12 residues. The CDR3 DNA reads TGCACCACAGGGCACCACTACAATGAGCAGTTCTTC. Protein sequence: CTTGHHYNEQFF.

This clone was detected once. The CDR3 coding sequence is TGTGCCAGCAGCTTAGCGTCCCCGACTGCTACTAGCGTAGTCTACAATGAGCAGTTCTTC. This codes for CASSLASPTATSVVYNEQFF. The V gene is TRBV7-6, the J gene TRBJ2-1; TRBD2 matches at 7 bases. J was trimmed by 3 bases and V by 0 bases; bases with no gene match: 17. The CDR3 loop spans 20 amino acids. Germline CDR1 and CDR2: SGHVS and FNYEAQ.

The chain couples TRBV5-6 to TRBJ1-5; a weak D match, TRBD1 (5 bases). Germline V gene lookup returns CDR1 SGHDT and CDR2 YYEEEE. Trimming removed 4 bases at V and 0 bases at J, with 8 bases between. The CDR3 loop spans 14 amino acids. In nucleotides, the CDR3 is TGTGCCAGCAGCCTGACAGTTAGCAATCAGCCCCAGCATTTT. It encodes CASSLTVSNQPQHF.

With respect to this clone: This specimen includes other DNA sequences encoding the same CDR3. This chain uses TRBV27 with TRBJ2-1; 7 nucleotides line up with TRBD1. CDR1 and CDR2 (germline): MNHEY, SMNVEV (reference sequence). The ends lost 7 bases at V and 3 bases at J; junction bases unmatched: 12. The CDR3 runs to 16 residues. The CDR3 region is CASTISGGVLYNEQFF. DNA for the CDR3: TGTGCCAGCACGATTTCAGGGGGAGTCCTCTACAATGAGCAGTTCTTC.

The V and J genes are TRBV7-8 and TRBJ1-2; D not resolved. V was trimmed by 0 bases and J by 0 bases, leaving 17 bases between them. This CDR3 region has 18 residues. Looked up from germline, CDR1 is SGHVS and CDR2 is FQNEAQ. The CDR3 nucleotides are TGTGCCAGCAGCTTAGCCATGAGCGGCGCCCTATCTAACTATGGCTACACCTTC. It codes for CASSLAMSGALSNYGYTF.